This T cell receptor beta chain emerged from a study of blood T cell repertoires in COVID-19. About the research overall: Collection of acute and convalescent COVID-19 samples took place in the United States, Italy and Spain.

The CDR3 is 15 residues long. CDR1 and CDR2 (germline): LGHDT, YNNKEL (reference sequence). Germline trimming cut 1 base from V and 7 bases from J; bases unmatched to any gene: 3. The data were produced by immunoSEQ multiplex PCR, yet TCRdb's version contains in-frame clones alone and is incomplete. The sample carries approximately 210,000 clones, about 86% recorded once. The chain employs TRBV3-1 (or the pseudogene TRBV3-2) and TRBJ2-3; 12 bases fit TRBD2. The specimen sequenced was peripheral blood. The receptor's source is a woman between 65 and 79 years old with acute or convalescent COVID-19. CDR3 residues: CASSQASGGANTQYF. DNA for the CDR3: TGTGCCAGCAGCCAAGCTAGCGGGGGGGCCAATACGCAGTATTTT.